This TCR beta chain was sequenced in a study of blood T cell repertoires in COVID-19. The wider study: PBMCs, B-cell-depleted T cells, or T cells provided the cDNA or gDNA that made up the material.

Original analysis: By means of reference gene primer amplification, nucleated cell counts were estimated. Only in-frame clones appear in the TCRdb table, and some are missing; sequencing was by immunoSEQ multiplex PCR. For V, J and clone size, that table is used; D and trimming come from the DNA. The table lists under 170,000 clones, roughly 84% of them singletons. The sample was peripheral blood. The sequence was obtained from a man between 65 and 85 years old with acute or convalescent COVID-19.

CDR3 amino acids: CASSSPGTSEQYF. The CDR3 region has the DNA TGTGCCAGCAGTTCCCCCGGGACTTCAGAGCAGTACTTC. The chain combines TRBV28 with TRBJ2-7, with a possible D match to TRBD2 (6 bases). The CDR3 extends over 13 amino acids. V shed 4 bases and J shed 7 bases, with 14 bases lying between them. Looked up from germline, CDR1 is MDHEN and CDR2 is SYDVKM. The full variable domain, with the rest looked up from reference TRBV28 and TRBJ2-7, is DVKVTQSSRYLVKRTGEKVFLECVQDMDHENMFWYRQDPGLGLRLIYFSYDVKMKEKGDIPEGYSVSREKKERFSLILESASTNQTSMYLCASSSPGTSEQYFGPGTRLTVT.